This T cell receptor (beta chain) was sequenced in a study of blood T cell repertoires in COVID-19. Overall study: Collection of acute and convalescent COVID-19 samples took place in the United States, Italy and Spain.

J gave up 10 bases and V 5 bases, and 5 bases lay outside the gene matches. The germline V gene encodes CDR1 LNHDA and CDR2 SQIVND (reference sequence). This CDR3 is 12 amino acids long. Profiled with immunoSEQ multiplex PCR; TCRdb holds only in-frame clones, not every one. The sample consists of some 21,000 clones, around 84% of them appearing once. This chain links TRBV19 with TRBJ2-1; TRBD2 agrees at 7 bases. This TCR derives from a human donor with active COVID-19. The donor label of this sample is uncertain. The sample was peripheral blood. The CDR3 region is CASSAREGEQFF. CDR3 nucleotide sequence: TGTGCCAGTAGTGCCAGGGAGGGCGAGCAGTTCTTC.